The source of this T cell receptor beta chain is a study of early T cells in non-severe SARS-CoV-2 infection. Study background: Unsorted whole blood bulk RNA was sequenced, with unpaired chains.

CDR3 length: 15 residues. Germline V gene data show CDR1 as SSHAT and CDR2 as FNYEAQ (reference sequence). Study outcomes and limitations: Sequences matched to VDJdb favored anti-spike CD8 responses, while private and CD4 specificities were missed.

This clonotype was recorded a few times. Its specificity is unknown. The junction shows a germline mismatch at one end, possibly a read error. Unique molecular identifiers tagged individual cDNA molecules. MiXCR was run by TCRdb on the 5' RACE reads, yielding one entry per CDR3 protein. The sample includes over 85,000 distinct CDR3 sequences, approximately 12% of them seen just once. This receptor was taken from an adult who was a healthcare worker with PCR-confirmed SARS-CoV-2 infection or an uninfected control (not recorded which). The specimen comprised whole blood, sampled at baseline. The chain is built from TRBV7-7 and TRBJ1-1; a possible D gene is TRBD1 (5 bases). The CDR3 loop is CASSAVTTQGAEAFF. In nucleotides, the CDR3 is TGTGCTAGCAGCGCAGTTACCACGCAAGGGGCTGAAGCTTTCTTT.